In this sample, the clone carrying this T cell receptor (beta chain) turned up a few times. Its matching antigen is unknown. This CDR3 is 17 amino acids long. J lost 6 bases, V lost 4 bases, and 12 bases had no gene match. The data belong to a study of T cell repertoires in cytomegalovirus infection. TCRdb independently ran MiXCR on the reads; one entry per CDR3 protein. The sample has hundreds of thousands of distinct CDR3 sequences, approximately 46% seen once. This clonotype was obtained from a human donor in good health (CMV status not recorded). Some clones in this sample may be carry-over from other donors' samples. This chain links TRBV12-3 or TRBV12-4 with TRBJ2-7; TRBD2 matches at 13 bases. This sample comprised cultured PBMCs, obtained from culture after CMV antigen stimulation. The CDR3 sequence: CASSSRTWTSGRPEQYF. CDR3 nucleotide sequence: TGTGCCAGCAGTTCCCGAACCTGGACTAGCGGGAGACCCGAGCAGTACTTC.